These T cell receptor beta chains were read from a single sample in a study of blood T cell repertoires in COVID-19. The data were produced by immunoSEQ multiplex PCR, yet TCRdb's version contains in-frame clones alone and is incomplete. The table includes 220,000 or so clones, around 89% detected once. Sequencing was performed on PBMCs or T cells enriched from blood (not recorded which). The receptors here all came from a woman under 30 in a cohort exposed to, infected with or recovered from COVID-19 (not recorded which). Both conserved end residues are part of each CDR3. A D gene is named only where the DNA matches it firmly. Some rows have no size entry. The others give once, few or many, or a class for an expanded clone.

J | V | D | size | CDR3 | DNA
TRBJ1-5 | TRBV28 | . | . | CASSPSRGGRPQHF | TGTGCCAGCAGTCCCAGTCGAGGGGGTCGGCCCCAGCATTTT
TRBJ2-5 | TRBV11-2 | . | . | CASSRAVGETQYF | TGTGCCAGCAGCAGAGCGGTCGGGGAGACCCAGTACTTC
TRBJ1-5 | TRBV5-6 | . | . | CASSWGTISPQHF | TGTGCCAGCAGCTGGGGCACAATATCACCCCAGCATTTT
TRBJ1-5 | TRBV7-8 | . | . | CASSLDTGNQPQHF | TGTGCCAGCAGCTTAGACACCGGCAATCAGCCCCAGCATTTT
TRBJ2-5 | TRBV11-2 | TRBD2 | . | CASSLIAGGPGETQYF | TGTGCCAGCAGCTTAATAGCGGGAGGGCCTGGTGAGACCCAGTACTTC
TRBJ1-2 | TRBV2 | TRBD1 | . | CATRTGKNSGYTF | TGTGCCACCCGGACAGGGAAAAATAGCGGCTACACCTTC
TRBJ1-5 | TRBV5-1 | . | . | CASRQGPNQPQHF | TGCGCCAGCAGACAGGGACCGAATCAGCCCCAGCATTTT
TRBJ2-1 | TRBV7-2 | . | once | CASSPRGGARSSYNEQFF | TGTGCCAGCAGCCCTAGGGGAGGAGCGAGGAGCTCCTACAATGAGCAGTTCTTC
TRBJ1-2 | TRBV4-2 | TRBD1 | . | CASSQEIGQGTYGYTF | TGTGCCAGCAGCCAAGAAATAGGACAGGGCACCTATGGCTACACCTTC
TRBJ2-1 | TRBV6-2/TRBV6-3 | . | . | CASSYSIGTEQFF | TGTGCCAGCAGTTACTCGATTGGGACAGAGCAGTTCTTC
TRBJ2-5 | TRBV24-1 | TRBD2 | . | CATSDPLAGRETQYF | TGTGCCACCAGTGACCCCCTAGCGGGAAGGGAGACCCAGTACTTC
TRBJ2-7 | TRBV9 | TRBD1 | . | CASSSPNRDSYEQYF | TGTGCCAGCAGCTCCCCGAACCGGGACAGCTACGAGCAGTACTTC
TRBJ1-3 | TRBV3-1/TRBV3-2 | . | . | CASSQDRVPGNTIYF | TGTGCCAGCAGCCAAGACAGGGTCCCTGGAAACACCATATATTTT
TRBJ1-2 | TRBV28 | . | . | CASSLRLAGYGYTF | TGTGCCAGCAGTTTACGGTTAGCTGGCTATGGCTACACCTTC
TRBJ2-2 | TRBV4-1 | TRBD1 | once | CASSQVRQRGRTGELFF | TGCGCCAGCAGCCAAGTGCGACAAAGGGGGCGCACCGGGGAGCTGTTTTTT
TRBJ1-4 | TRBV6-5 | TRBD1 | . | CASSFGQVTTNEKLFF | TGTGCCAGCAGTTTCGGACAGGTTACAACTAATGAAAAACTGTTTTTT
TRBJ1-5 | TRBV10-3 | TRBD1 | . | CAISSDRDQPQHF | TGTGCCATCAGCTCGGACAGGGACCAGCCCCAGCATTTT
TRBJ2-1 | TRBV19 | . | . | CATRDSLSYNEQFF | TGTGCCACCAGGGACTCCCTCTCCTACAATGAGCAGTTCTTC
TRBJ1-1 | TRBV10-3 | TRBD1 | . | CAISESSRDRSTEAFF | TGTGCCATCAGTGAGTCGTCTAGGGACAGGAGCACTGAAGCTTTCTTT
TRBJ1-2 | TRBV6-1 | . | . | CASSDSVLSTSYTF | TGTGCCAGCAGTGATTCCGTCCTGTCGACTAGCTACACCTTC
TRBJ2-2 | TRBV19 | TRBD2 | . | CASYRGGWTGELFF | TGTGCCAGTTATCGGGGGGGATGGACCGGGGAGCTGTTTTTT
TRBJ1-6 | TRBV2 | TRBD1 | once | CASSKDRSGSPLHF | TGTGCCAGCAGTAAGGACAGGAGCGGTTCACCCCTCCACTTT
TRBJ2-1 | TRBV6-5 | . | . | CASSYSSGSSPHEQFF | TGTGCCAGCAGTTACTCATCAGGGTCCAGCCCCCATGAGCAGTTCTTC
TRBJ2-2 | TRBV14 | . | . | CASSARRSITGELFF | TGTGCCAGCAGTGCTAGGCGGTCTATCACCGGGGAGCTGTTTTTT
TRBJ1-4 | TRBV5-6 | . | . | CASSLGGKLSEKLFF | TGTGCCAGCAGCTTGGGGGGCAAACTAAGCGAAAAACTGTTTTTT
TRBJ2-7 | TRBV7-8 | . | once | CASSSGTTSYEQYF | TGTGCCAGCAGCTCCGGGACAACATCCTACGAGCAGTACTTC
TRBJ1-2 | TRBV29-1 | TRBD1 | . | CSVERQGDGYTF | TGCAGCGTTGAACGGCAGGGGGATGGCTACACCTTC
TRBJ1-5 | TRBV28 | TRBD1 | . | CASSSQPGQGWQPQHF | TGTGCCAGCAGTTCCCAACCGGGACAGGGATGGCAGCCCCAGCATTTT
TRBJ2-1 | TRBV11-2 | . | . | CASSLGLNNEQFF | TGTGCCAGCAGCTTGGGGCTCAACAATGAGCAGTTCTTC
TRBJ2-1 | TRBV10-3 | TRBD1 | . | CAISEVGQGEYNEQFF | TGTGCCATCAGTGAGGTGGGACAGGGGGAATACAATGAGCAGTTCTTC
TRBJ1-1 | TRBV29-1 | . | . | CSVVEQLNTEAFF | TGCAGCGTTGTTGAACAGTTGAACACTGAAGCTTTCTTT
TRBJ2-7 | TRBV18 | TRBD2 | . | CASSPSSSGGLSYEQYF | TGTGCCAGCTCACCAAGTTCCAGCGGGGGTCTCTCCTACGAGCAGTACTTC
TRBJ1-3 | TRBV28 | . | . | CASSLGGLSGNTIYF | TGTGCCAGCAGTTTGGGGGGACTTTCCGGAAACACCATATATTTT
TRBJ1-2 | TRBV10-3 | . | . | CAISGSTTAGGYTF | TGTGCCATCAGTGGTTCAACGACAGCTGGGGGCTACACCTTC
TRBJ2-5 | TRBV5-1 | . | . | CASSLEAEETQYF | TGCGCCAGCAGCTTGGAGGCGGAGGAGACCCAGTACTTC
TRBJ1-1 | TRBV19 | . | . | CASSWGGRTEAFF | TGTGCCAGTAGTTGGGGGGGTCGGACTGAAGCTTTCTTT
TRBJ1-1 | TRBV28 | TRBD1 | . | CASSPGTEGSTEAFF | TGTGCCAGCAGTCCCGGGACAGAAGGGAGCACTGAAGCTTTCTTT
TRBJ2-5 | TRBV20-1 | . | . | CSASEGPETQYF | TGCAGTGCTAGTGAGGGGCCAGAGACCCAGTACTTC
TRBJ2-1 | TRBV27 | TRBD1 | . | CASSPGQYNEQFF | TGTGCCAGCAGTCCGGGACAGTACAATGAGCAGTTCTTC
TRBJ1-2 | TRBV10-3 | TRBD1 | . | CAINRDSHDGYTF | TGTGCCATTAATCGGGACAGCCATGATGGCTACACCTTC
TRBJ1-1 | TRBV6-5 | . | . | CASSIRGTTTEAFF | TGTGCCAGCAGTATCCGCGGGACGACTACTGAAGCTTTCTTT
TRBJ2-2 | TRBV6-5 | . | . | CASKEGTGELFF | TGTGCCAGCAAGGAGGGGACCGGGGAGCTGTTTTTT
TRBJ2-7 | TRBV5-4 | . | . | CASSAGTTKHEQYF | TGTGCCAGCAGCGCCGGGACAACCAAGCACGAGCAGTACTTC
TRBJ1-1 | TRBV14 | . | . | CASNRVENTEAFF | TGTGCCAGCAACCGGGTAGAGAACACTGAAGCTTTCTTT
TRBJ1-4 | TRBV6-5 | . | . | CASSIDRSPRKLFF | TGTGCCAGCAGTATCGACAGGTCTCCCCGAAAACTGTTTTTT
TRBJ1-3 | TRBV29-1 | . | . | CSVEEVQGNTIYF | TGCAGCGTTGAAGAGGTCCAGGGAAACACCATATATTTT
TRBJ1-4 | TRBV7-9 | . | . | CASSLAWGERTNEKLFF | TGTGCCAGCAGCTTAGCGTGGGGGGAAAGGACTAATGAAAAACTGTTTTTT
TRBJ2-7 | TRBV4-1 | . | . | CASSHATGTHYEQYF | TGCGCCAGCAGCCACGCGACCGGGACACACTACGAGCAGTACTTC
TRBJ1-2 | TRBV19 | TRBD1 | . | CASTQGVGKYGYTF | TGTGCCAGTACCCAGGGGGTAGGGAAATATGGCTACACCTTC
TRBJ1-2 | TRBV6-1 | . | . | CASSDEPLYGYTF | TGTGCCAGCAGTGATGAGCCCCTCTATGGCTACACCTTC
TRBJ1-5 | TRBV19 | TRBD1 | . | CASSGTGGINQPQHF | TGTGCCAGTAGCGGGACAGGGGGCATCAATCAGCCCCAGCATTTT
TRBJ2-3 | TRBV19 | TRBD2 | . | CASIAGGSDTQYF | TGTGCCAGTATCGCGGGGGGATCAGATACGCAGTATTTT
TRBJ1-5 | TRBV19 | . | . | CASSPGVGQPQHF | TGTGCCAGTAGTCCCGGGGTAGGTCAGCCCCAGCATTTT
TRBJ2-3 | TRBV28 | TRBD2 | . | CASKPGTTPGDTQYF | TGTGCCAGCAAGCCCGGGACTACTCCAGGGGATACGCAGTATTTT
TRBJ2-3 | TRBV7-6 | . | . | CASSIKQGRGTDTQYF | TGTGCCAGCAGCATAAAACAGGGAAGGGGCACAGATACGCAGTATTTT
TRBJ2-1 | TRBV3-1/TRBV3-2 | TRBD2 | once | CASSQSTGLASNEQFF | TGTGCCAGCAGCCAAAGCACGGGACTAGCGTCAAATGAGCAGTTCTTC
TRBJ1-5 | TRBV5-6 | . | . | CASSLGPDSGNQPQHF | TGTGCCAGCAGCTTGGGGCCGGACAGCGGCAATCAGCCCCAGCATTTT
TRBJ2-5 | TRBV5-1 | TRBD2 | . | CASSLLAGGEETQYF | TGCGCCAGCAGCTTACTAGCGGGAGGGGAAGAGACCCAGTACTTC